This TCR beta chain stems from a study of T cell responses to AZD1222 COVID-19 vaccine (dated by TCRdb to about 2021). A note on the overall study: AZD1222 recipients given second doses at about 4 weeks or at about 12 weeks were pooled, since spike-specific TCR depth and breadth were not found to differ between the two schedules. Trial participants were enrolled by age into subgroups of 18-55, 56-69 and 70-plus years, and about 150, 27 and 61 TCR-sequenced participants, respectively, were included in these subgroups. A total of 230 or so trial participants underwent TCR sequencing, of whom some 210 received two doses of AZD1222 and around 26 received two doses of the MenACWY control vaccine.

This sample's time point label indicates: baseline before first vaccination. Samples from vaccinated people were obtained from the UK trials COV001 and COV002, which included a single-blind randomized controlled phase 2/3 trial of AZD1222 (ChAdOx1 nCoV-19) in healthy adults. For TCRbeta chain sequencing, PBMC samples were collected from trial participants at day 0 and at day 28 after the second dose. CDR1 and CDR2 were assigned from the germline V gene (reference sequence) as SEHNR and FQNEAQ. V loses 8 bases at its end and J loses 4 bases; junction bases beyond the gene matches: 7. The CDR3 runs 13 residues from the cysteine to the phenylalanine. Left in the record is the CDR3 DNA by itself, 39 bases read in frame from the first base. The CDR3 regions of human TCRbeta chains were analyzed by immunosequencing. The source study handled its data this way. TCRs in the repertoires were matched against a reference library of SARS-CoV-2-specific TCRs that had been generated with the MIRA antigen-specificity platform. Breadth was defined as the fraction of unique TCRs that were SARS-CoV-2-associated. Depth was defined as the fraction of total T cells that were SARS-CoV-2-associated. Each spike-specific TCR was assigned to its reactive spike region and to a CD4 or CD8 class using the MIRA data. Log10-transformed breadth and depth values were compared by one-way ANOVA with Sidak's multiple comparisons tests. TCRdb took this table from immuneACCESS and kept in-frame rearrangements with V and J called. Such tables lack part of the clones; where checked against another copy, unresolved V genes explain under half of the gap, and the rest is unexplained. The DNA gave D and trimming, while V, J and clone size come from that table. This sample gives 110,000 to 150,000 clones in total; approximately 94% of them show up just once. In total, the top ten clones hold roughly 9.1% of the sample.

To note about this clone: No cognate antigen has been identified for it. Base qualities are missing; no much larger clone stands one base away.

Findings and caveats that apply to the study as a whole: Nearly half of unique spike-specific TCRs reportedly recognized epitopes outside regions mutated in the B.1.351 and B.1.1.7 variants. Participants were mostly white British and included more females than males, and it was suggested by the authors that clonal diversity may have been underestimated. Because no day 14 peak-response samples were available, repertoires were characterized only after the peak T cell response. In the small 56-69-year group, the increase in depth fell short of significance, most likely because of low power. Vaccine-associated CD4 TCRs spanned the whole spike protein, with dominant responses in regions 160-218 and 743-854. After two AZD1222 doses, both the breadth and the depth of spike-specific TCRs were significantly higher than at day 0 and than in MenACWY recipients. Conclusions about previously exposed vaccinees are limited, since just five or six AZD1222 recipients were seropositive for SARS-CoV-2 at baseline.

The rearranged segments are TRBV7-9 and TRBJ1-1; the central 7 bases match TRBD1. The origin of this receptor is an adult in good health. This specimen consisted of peripheral blood, obtained on day 0 of AZD1222 vaccination. The CDR3 has the sequence CASARQGRTEAFF. The DNA sequence is TGTGCCAGCGCCCGACAGGGTCGCACTGAAGCTTTCTTT.